Listed below are T cell receptor beta chains from one sample, sequenced in a study of blood T cells in healthy people across ages. TCRdb independently ran MiXCR on the 5' RACE reads; one entry per CDR3 protein. Among around 900,000 distinct CDR3 sequences listed, roughly 47% were seen once. Sequenced material: blood. These receptors all come from a woman in her fifties or sixties in good health. Each CDR3 is given with its conserved first and last residue. A D gene is named only where the DNA matches it firmly. Clone size appears in some rows only: once, few, many, or a class for an expanded clone.

clone size,V gene,D gene,J gene,CDR3 DNA,CDR3 protein
once,TRBV7-2,-,TRBJ1-1,TGTGCCAGCAGCAACAGGAGGTACACTGAAGCTTTCTTT,CASSNRRYTEAFF
-,TRBV12-3/TRBV12-4,-,TRBJ1-1,TGTGCCAGCAGTTCACACTCGGCGAACACTGAAGCTTTCTTT,CASSSHSANTEAFF
few,TRBV12-3/TRBV12-4,-,TRBJ2-7,TGTGCCAGCAGTTCCACGAGGGGGGGCGAGCAGTACTTC,CASSSTRGGEQYF
-,TRBV7-3,TRBD1,TRBJ2-3,TGTGCCAGCAGCTCCGGACAGGGGGCGAGGTATACGCAGTATTTT,CASSSGQGARYTQYF
-,TRBV10-2,TRBD2,TRBJ2-7,TGCGCCAGCGGTGCCGTAGGACTAGCCTCCTACAATGAGCAGTACTTC,CASGAVGLASYNEQYF
few,TRBV20-1,TRBD2,TRBJ2-3,TGCAGTGCTAGAGATCTAGCGGGAGGATGGACAGATACGCAGTATTTT,CSARDLAGGWTDTQYF
-,TRBV6-5,TRBD1,TRBJ2-7,TGTGCCAGCAGGAGACAGGGCCACGAGCAGTACTTC,CASRRQGHEQYF
few,TRBV5-1,TRBD2,TRBJ2-5,TGCGCCAGCAGCCAGGGACTAGCGGTGTACAATGAGCAGTACTTC,CASSQGLAVYNEQYF
-,TRBV27,-,TRBJ2-7,TGTGCCAGCAGTCTCAGGGATGGTTTGAACGAGCAGTACTTC,CASSLRDGLNEQYF
-,TRBV6-5,TRBD1,TRBJ2-7,TGTGCCAGCAGTTACTCGACCGGACAGGTCTCCTACGAGCAGTACTTC,CASSYSTGQVSYEQYF
once,TRBV7-9,-,TRBJ2-1,TGTGCCAGCAGCTTAGGCGGGTCGGGTCAGGAGGAGCAGTTCTTC,CASSLGGSGQEEQFF
-,TRBV7-8,TRBD2,TRBJ2-7,TGTGCCAGCAGCTCGGGGCCTAGCGGAAGCTCCTACGAGCAGTACTTC,CASSSGPSGSSYEQYF
-,TRBV27,-,TRBJ2-1,TGTGCCAGCAGTGCAATAGTAGCGAGGCCCCGACAGGAACAGTTCTTC,CASSAIVARPRQEQFF
-,TRBV12-3/TRBV12-4,-,TRBJ2-1,TGTGCCAGCCGGAGAGGGACCTACAATGAGCAGTTCTTC,CASRRGTYNEQFF
few,TRBV6-5,-,TRBJ2-3,TGTGCCAGCAGTTGGGGGACGACAGCGTCCGCGCAGTATTTT,CASSWGTTASAQYF
few,TRBV6-6,-,TRBJ2-5,TGTGCCAGCACCCTCCGGGGGACCCAGTACTTC,CASTLRGTQYF
-,TRBV6-5,-,TRBJ2-5,TGTGCCAGCAGTTACTCTGACGGGAGAGGAGAGACCCAGTACTTC,CASSYSDGRGETQYF
-,TRBV10-1,-,TRBJ2-7,TGCGCCAGCAGTGATGGGGTCGAGCAGTACTTC,CASSDGVEQYF
-,TRBV28,-,TRBJ1-5,TGTGCCAGCAGTCCTATTGGACGGAAGAATCAGCCCCAGCATTTT,CASSPIGRKNQPQHF
few,TRBV12-5,-,TRBJ2-5,TGTGCTAGTGGTTCACAGGGTTTGGGGACCCAGTACTTC,CASGSQGLGTQYF
many,TRBV29-1,TRBD2,TRBJ2-7,TGCAGCGTTGGACCTCGGGGGGGCTACGAGCAGTACTTC,CSVGPRGGYEQYF
few,TRBV7-2,-,TRBJ1-2,TGTGCCAGCAGCGTAAACCGGAACTATGGCTACACCTTC,CASSVNRNYGYTF
-,TRBV5-4,TRBD2,TRBJ2-3,TGTGCCAGCAGCTTGGGGGTCACTAGCGGTGGGGGAGATACGCAGTATTTT,CASSLGVTSGGGDTQYF
-,TRBV27,TRBD2,TRBJ2-4,TGTGCCAGCAGTTTATATTGGGGCATCGGGCTAGCGGGAGACAAAAACATTCAGTACTTC,CASSLYWGIGLAGDKNIQYF
-,TRBV19,-,TRBJ2-5,TGTGCCAGTAGTACCTCAGGGAGGACTGAGACCCAGTACTTC,CASSTSGRTETQYF
-,TRBV12-3/TRBV12-4,-,TRBJ2-5,TGTGCCAGCAGCCCCTACAATCAGGCGACCCAGTACTTC,CASSPYNQATQYF
-,TRBV9,TRBD2,TRBJ2-2,TGTGCCAGCAGGACCGGACTAGCGGGAGGGCCCGGCGGGGAGCTGTTTTTT,CASRTGLAGGPGGELFF
few,TRBV28,-,TRBJ2-5,TGTGCCAGCAGTTTTTTCGAGGAAGGGGACGGAGAGACCCAGTACTTC,CASSFFEEGDGETQYF
few,TRBV6-6,-,TRBJ2-6,TGTGCCAGCAGTTACGCGGGCTCTGGGGCCAACGTCCTGACTTTC,CASSYAGSGANVLTF
-,TRBV4-2,TRBD2,TRBJ2-7,TGTGCCAGCAGCCAAGATCGCGGGAGTCTCCCCTACGAGCAGTACTTC,CASSQDRGSLPYEQYF
few,TRBV5-1,TRBD2,TRBJ2-1,TGCGCCAGCAGCTTGGGTAGCGGGAGGATCTACAATGAGCAGTTCTTC,CASSLGSGRIYNEQFF
-,TRBV7-2,-,TRBJ2-7,TGTGCCAGCAGCTCCACACGGACCAGGTCCTCCTACGAGCAGTACTTC,CASSSTRTRSSYEQYF
-,TRBV7-2,TRBD2,TRBJ2-5,TGTGCCAGCAGACGAAGCGGGACCCAAGAGACCCAGTACTTC,CASRRSGTQETQYF
-,TRBV5-1,TRBD2,TRBJ2-6,TGCGCCAGCAGTGATACTAGCGGGAGTACCAACGTCCTGACTTTC,CASSDTSGSTNVLTF
-,TRBV29-1,-,TRBJ2-1,TGCAGCGTCGGGGGTTGGAATGAGCAGTTCTTC,CSVGGWNEQFF
-,TRBV2,-,TRBJ2-6,TGTGCCAGCAGTGCCCCAAGGGGGGCCAACGTCCTGACTTTC,CASSAPRGANVLTF
-,TRBV14,TRBD2,TRBJ2-3,TGTGCCAGCAGCCAGCCCGGGACTAGCGCAACAGATACGCAGTATTTT,CASSQPGTSATDTQYF